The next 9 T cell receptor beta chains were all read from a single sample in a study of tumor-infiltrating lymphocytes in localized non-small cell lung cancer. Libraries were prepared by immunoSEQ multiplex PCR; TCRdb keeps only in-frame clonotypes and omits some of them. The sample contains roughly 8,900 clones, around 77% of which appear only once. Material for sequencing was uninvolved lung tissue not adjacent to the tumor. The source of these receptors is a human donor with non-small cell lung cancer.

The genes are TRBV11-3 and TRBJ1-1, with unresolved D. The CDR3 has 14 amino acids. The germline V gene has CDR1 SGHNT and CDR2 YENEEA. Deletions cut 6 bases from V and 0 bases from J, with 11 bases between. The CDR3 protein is CASSTGNMNTEAFF. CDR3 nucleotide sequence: TGTGCCAGCAGTACCGGTAATATGAACACTGAAGCTTTCTTT.

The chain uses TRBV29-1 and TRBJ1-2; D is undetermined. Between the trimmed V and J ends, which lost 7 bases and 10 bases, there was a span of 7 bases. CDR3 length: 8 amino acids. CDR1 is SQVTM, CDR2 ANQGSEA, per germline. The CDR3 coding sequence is TGCAGCGCCGATCTCTACACCTTC. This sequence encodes CSADLYTF.

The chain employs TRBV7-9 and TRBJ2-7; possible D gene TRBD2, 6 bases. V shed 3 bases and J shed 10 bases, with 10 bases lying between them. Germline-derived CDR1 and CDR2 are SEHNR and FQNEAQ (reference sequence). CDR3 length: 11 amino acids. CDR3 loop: CASSLAGRQYF. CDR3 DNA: TGTGCCAGCAGCTTGGCGGGGCGCCAGTACTTC.

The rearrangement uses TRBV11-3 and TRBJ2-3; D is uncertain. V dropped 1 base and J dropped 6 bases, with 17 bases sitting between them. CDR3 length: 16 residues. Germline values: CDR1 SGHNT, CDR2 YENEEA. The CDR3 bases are TGTGCCAGCAGCTTAGTCCCCCTAGGTAATGGTGATACGCAGTATTTT. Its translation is CASSLVPLGNGDTQYF.

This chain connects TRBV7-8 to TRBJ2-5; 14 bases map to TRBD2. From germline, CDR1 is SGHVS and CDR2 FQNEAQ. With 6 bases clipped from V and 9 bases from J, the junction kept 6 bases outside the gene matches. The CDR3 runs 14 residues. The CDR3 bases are TGTGCCAGCAGACGGACTAGCGGGGGGTCCGCCCAGTACTTC. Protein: CASRRTSGGSAQYF.

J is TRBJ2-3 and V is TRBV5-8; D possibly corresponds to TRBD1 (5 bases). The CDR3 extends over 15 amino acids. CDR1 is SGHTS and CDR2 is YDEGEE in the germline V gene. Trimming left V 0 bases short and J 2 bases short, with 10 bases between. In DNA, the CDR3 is TGTGCCAGCAGCTTGGGGGGCAGCTTCACAGATACGCAGTATTTT. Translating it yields CASSLGGSFTDTQYF.

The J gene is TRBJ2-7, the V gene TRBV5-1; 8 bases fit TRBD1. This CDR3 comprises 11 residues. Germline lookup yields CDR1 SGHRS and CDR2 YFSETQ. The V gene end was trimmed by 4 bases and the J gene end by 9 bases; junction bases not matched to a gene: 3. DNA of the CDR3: TGCGCCAGCAGCGGAGGGACAGGGCAGTACTTC. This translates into CASSGGTGQYF.

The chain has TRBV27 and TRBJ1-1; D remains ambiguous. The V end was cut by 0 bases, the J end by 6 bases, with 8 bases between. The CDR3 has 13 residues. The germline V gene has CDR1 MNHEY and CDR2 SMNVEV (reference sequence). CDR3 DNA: TGTGCCAGCAGTTTATCGGTGGCCTCTGAAGCTTTCTTT. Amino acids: CASSLSVASEAFF.

The CDR3 DNA sequence: TGTGCCAGCGGCCCCCGGGCGCACACTGAAGCTTTCTTT. The encoded protein is CASGPRAHTEAFF. The chain recombines TRBV9 with TRBJ1-1, with D unclear. This CDR3 comprises 13 residues. The V gene lost 7 bases and the J gene lost 3 bases, with 13 bases spanning the gap. The germline gives CDR1 SGDLS, CDR2 YYNGEE.